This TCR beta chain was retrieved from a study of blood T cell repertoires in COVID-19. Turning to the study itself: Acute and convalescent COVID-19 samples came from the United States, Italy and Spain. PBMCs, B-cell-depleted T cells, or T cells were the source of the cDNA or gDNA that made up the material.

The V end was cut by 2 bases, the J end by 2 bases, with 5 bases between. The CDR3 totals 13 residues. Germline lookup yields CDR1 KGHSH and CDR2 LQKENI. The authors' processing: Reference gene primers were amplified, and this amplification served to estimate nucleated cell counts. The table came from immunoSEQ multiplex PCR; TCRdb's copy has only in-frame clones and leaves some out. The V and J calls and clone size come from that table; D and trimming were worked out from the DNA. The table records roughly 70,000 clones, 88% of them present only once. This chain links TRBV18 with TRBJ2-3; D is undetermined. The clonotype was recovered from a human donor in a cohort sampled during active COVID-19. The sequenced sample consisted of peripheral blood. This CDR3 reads CASSPTDTDTQYF. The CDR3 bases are TGTGCCAGCTCACCAACAGACACAGATACGCAGTATTTT.